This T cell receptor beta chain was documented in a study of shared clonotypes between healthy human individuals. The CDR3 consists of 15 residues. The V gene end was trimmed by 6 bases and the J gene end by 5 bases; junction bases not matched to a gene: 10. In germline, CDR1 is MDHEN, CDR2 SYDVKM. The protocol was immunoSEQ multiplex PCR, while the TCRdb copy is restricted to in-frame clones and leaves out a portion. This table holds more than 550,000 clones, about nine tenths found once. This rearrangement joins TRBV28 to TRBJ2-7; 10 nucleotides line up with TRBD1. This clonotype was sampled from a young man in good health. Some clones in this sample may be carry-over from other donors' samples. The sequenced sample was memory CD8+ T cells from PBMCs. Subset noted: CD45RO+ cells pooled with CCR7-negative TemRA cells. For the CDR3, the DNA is TGTGCCAGCAGCCTTCCGGGGACAGGGGAAGACGAGCAGTACTTC. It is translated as CASSLPGTGEDEQYF.